One and the same sample provided the 23 T cell receptor beta chains below, sequenced in a study of prognosis after radiotherapy for stage I lung cancer. Genomic DNA provided the template from which TCR beta CDR3 was amplified by two-round multiplex PCR. Amplification in first-round PCR relied on primers specific to each TRBV and TRBJ gene. Each CDR3 protein is one row after TCRdb ran MiXCR on the multiplex PCR reads. Of 10,000 to 15,000 distinct CDR3 sequences in the sample, approximately 45% were seen once. The specimen comprised PBMCs, sampled before or after stereotactic body radiation therapy (not recorded which). The receptors originated from a donor aged 50 or older with non-small cell lung cancer.

This clonotype was detected many times. CDR3 coding DNA: TGTGCCAGCAGGCTCGTCGATGAGCAGTTCTTC. It specifies CASRLVDEQFF. This chain uses TRBV12-3 or TRBV12-4 with TRBJ2-1; D not certain. V was cut by 6 bases and J by 8 bases, with 8 bases left in between. The CDR3 has 11 residues.

Concerning this clonotype: This likely came from a read error, as a far larger clone is one base away. The chain recombines TRBV15 with TRBJ1-6; D perhaps matches TRBD1 (5 bases). The last part of the DNA fits TRBJ1-1 better; the J call may be wrong. Looked up from germline, CDR1 is LNHNV and CDR2 is YYDKDF (reference sequence). This CDR3 is 14 amino acids long. The CDR3: CATSRARAGTQAFF. CDR3 nucleotides: TGTGCCACCAGCAGAGCCAGGGCTGGCACTCAAGCTTTCTTT.

The chain is built from TRBV24-1 and TRBJ2-7; 11 positions match TRBD2. From germline, CDR1 is KGHDR and CDR2 SFDVKD. V lost 6 bases, J lost 4 bases, and 1 base stayed unmatched. This CDR3 region has 13 residues. CDR3 in amino acids: CATSPSGGYEQYF. DNA of the CDR3: TGTGCCACCAGTCCTAGCGGGGGGTACGAGCAGTACTTC.

This clonotype is a singleton in its sample. The chain has TRBV6-1 and TRBJ2-7, with TRBD1 matching over 9 bases. V gave up 6 bases and J gave up 3 bases; unmatched junction bases: 9. The CDR3 has 15 residues. Germline loops: CDR1 MNHNS, CDR2 SASEGT. CDR3 in DNA: TGTGCCAGCAGAAGCACAGGGGGCTGCTACTACGAGCAGTACTTC. Translation: CASRSTGGCYYEQYF.

A word on this clonotype: It differs at one base from a far larger clone, so likely a read error. The V call is TRBV6-5, the J call TRBJ2-2, with a possible D match to TRBD1 (5 bases). Trimming cost V 2 bases and J 2 bases, with 6 bases left between them. Germline lookup yields CDR1 MNHEY and CDR2 SVGAGI. This CDR3 contains 14 residues. CDR3 sequence reads: CASSYDSNTGELFF. CDR3 coding DNA: TGTGCCAGCAGTTACGACAGCAACACCGGGGAGCTGTTTTTT.

Many counts were recorded for this clonotype. This chain joins TRBV4-3 and TRBJ2-7; D is unclear. Trimming shortened V by 0 bases and J by 6 bases, and 18 bases separated the two germline ends. Germline CDR1 reads LGHNA; CDR2 reads YSLEER. This CDR3 region has 16 residues. The CDR3 region is CASSQEGSRIASEQYF. CDR3 coding DNA: TGCGCCAGCAGCCAAGAAGGGTCCAGGATCGCGAGCGAGCAGTACTTC.

This clonotype turned up a few times. A far larger clone is one nucleotide away, so this likely arose from a read error. The genes are TRBV6-2 or TRBV6-3 and TRBJ2-3; D remains ambiguous. The CDR3 contains 11 residues. Germline V gene sequence: CDR1 MNHEY, CDR2 SVGEGT. Between the trimmed V and J ends, which lost 4 bases and 6 bases, there was a span of 5 bases. The CDR3 DNA reads TGTGCCAGCAGTTTTGTGGATACGCAGTATTTT. It encodes CASSFVDTQYF.

The genes are TRBV6-2 or TRBV6-3 and TRBJ2-2; TRBD2 matches at 8 bases. Germline lookup yields CDR1 MNHEY and CDR2 SVGEGT. The V gene end was trimmed by 6 bases and the J gene end by 2 bases; junction bases not matched to a gene: 2. This CDR3 spans 14 amino acids. The CDR3 here is CASRTSGNTGELFF. CDR3 DNA: TGTGCCAGCAGAACTAGCGGAAACACCGGGGAGCTGTTTTTT.

The genes are TRBV20-1 and TRBJ1-2; 7 nucleotides line up with TRBD1. The CDR3 extends over 14 amino acids. Trimming took 1 base from V and 4 from J; bases not matched to a gene: 6. Germline CDR1 is DFQATT and CDR2 is SNEGSKA (reference sequence). The CDR3 protein is CSARGQGSTYGYTF. In DNA form, the CDR3 reads TGCAGTGCTAGAGGACAGGGTAGTACCTATGGCTACACCTTC.

The chain combines TRBV28 with TRBJ2-7, with 8 bases identical to TRBD1. The V gene's germline CDR1 is MDHEN and CDR2 SYDVKM. The CDR3 sequence is 12 residues long. J gave up 6 bases and V 7 bases, and 5 bases lay outside the gene matches. CDR3 DNA: TGTGCCAGCACAGGACAGGGTGGCGAGCAGTACTTC. It encodes CASTGQGGEQYF.

As for this clonotype: Germline and junction disagree at one end, which may indicate a read error. The chain has TRBV27 and TRBJ2-7; D tentatively reads TRBD1 or TRBD2 (5 bases each). Germline V gene lookup returns CDR1 MNHEY and CDR2 SMNVEV (reference sequence). This CDR3 has 16 residues. CDR3 sequence reads: CPSSSTSGTLTYEKYF. The CDR3 bases are TGTCCCAGCAGTTCCACCTCCGGGACCCTTACCTACGAGAAGTACTTC.

This clonotype is medium-sized (0.01 to 0.1%). The chain recombines TRBV28 with TRBJ2-7; 8 positions agree with TRBD1. V trimming: 7 bases; J trimming: 8 bases; junction bases outside the gene matches: 13. Looked up from germline, CDR1 is MDHEN and CDR2 is SYDVKM. The CDR3 loop spans 14 amino acids. CDR3 protein: CASISDRGLTKQYF. In DNA, the CDR3 is TGTGCCAGCATCTCAGACAGGGGCCTTACGAAGCAGTACTTC. Full variable domain (remainder filled in from reference TRBV28 and TRBJ2-7): DVKVTQSSRYLVKRTGEKVFLECVQDMDHENMFWYRQDPGLGLRLIYFSYDVKMKEKGDIPEGYSVSREKKERFSLILESASTNQTSMYLCASISDRGLTKQYFGPGTRLTVT.

Many counts were recorded for this clonotype. The gene calls are TRBV20-1 and TRBJ2-7; no clear D. V lost 5 bases to trimming and J lost 0 bases, with 14 bases between them. Germline CDR1 is DFQATT and CDR2 is SNEGSKA (reference sequence). The CDR3 covers 14 residues. The CDR3 coding sequence is TGCAGTGCTCCTAACCCCGAGAGCTCCTACGAGCAGTACTTC. Amino acids: CSAPNPESSYEQYF.

This clonotype was counted many times. The chain's CDR3 is CASSLMGWGNQPQHF. The CDR3 DNA is TGTGCCAGCAGCTTGATGGGTTGGGGAAATCAGCCCCAGCATTTT. The chain is built from TRBV5-6 and TRBJ1-5, with unresolved D. V was cut by 1 base and J by 4 bases, with 12 bases left in between. This CDR3 is 15 amino acids long. Germline V gives CDR1 SGHDT, CDR2 YYEEEE.

Turning to this clonotype: A read error is the likely source, as a far larger clone sits one nucleotide away. The rearrangement links TRBV6-4 to TRBJ2-5; 7 nucleotides agree with TRBD2. The CDR3 has 13 amino acids. V dropped 5 bases and J dropped 5; count of bases not matched to a gene: 5. Per germline, CDR1 MRHNA and CDR2 SNTAGT. This CDR3 reads CASSWREWETQYF. The CDR3 DNA reads as TGTGCCAGCAGTTGGCGGGAGTGGGAGACCCAGTACTTC.

Judged by abundance, this clonotype is medium-sized. The chain combines TRBV5-1 with TRBJ2-3, with no clear D. This CDR3 is built from 16 residues. CDR1 and CDR2 (germline): SGHRS, YFSETQ. Deletions cut 0 bases from V and 0 bases from J, with 11 bases between. The CDR3 DNA follows: TGCGCCAGCAGCTTGGAACGGCTCGCTAGCACAGATACGCAGTATTTT. Protein sequence: CASSLERLASTDTQYF.

The chain has TRBV24-1 and TRBJ2-2; the D is unclear. The CDR3 is made up of 15 amino acids. Germline V gene lookup returns CDR1 KGHDR and CDR2 SFDVKD. V was shortened by 3 bases and J by 4 bases, with 11 bases between the two germline ends. The CDR3 spells CATSDATDATGELFF. In DNA form, the CDR3 reads TGTGCCACCAGTGATGCGACGGACGCCACCGGGGAGCTGTTTTTT.

This clonotype was seen once. An end of the junction does not agree with germline; a read error may underlie this. The V call is TRBV7-9, the J call TRBJ2-2; 7 bases are shared with TRBD2. Looked up from germline, CDR1 is SEHNR and CDR2 is FQNEAQ (reference sequence). This CDR3 contains 16 residues. CDR3 region: CASSHREAMNTGDLFF. The CDR3 region has the DNA TGTGCCAGCAGCCATCGGGAGGCGATGAACACCGGGGATCTGTTTTTT.

The chain links TRBV5-4 to TRBJ2-7; 11 nucleotides align to TRBD1. This CDR3 has 15 residues. Germline assignment: CDR1 SGHNT and CDR2 YYREEE (reference sequence). V was pared by 5 bases and J by 5 bases, with 9 bases of the junction left unmatched. DNA of the CDR3: TGTGCCAGCAGACAAGAAGGACAGGGGGCCAACGAGCAGTACTTC. Amino acids: CASRQEGQGANEQYF. Based on the CDR3 plus reference TRBV5-4 and TRBJ2-7, the full variable domain is ETGVTQSPTHLIKTRGQQVTLRCSSQSGHNTVSWYQQALGQGPQFIFQYYREEENGRGNFPPRFSGLQFPNYSSELNVNALELDDSALYLCASRQEGQGANEQYFGPGTRLTVT.

This chain connects TRBV12-3 or TRBV12-4 to TRBJ2-7, with D possibly called TRBD1 or TRBD2 (7 bases each). The CDR3 length is 15 residues. V lost 6 bases and J lost 3, with 18 bases in between. CDR3 in DNA: TGTGCCAGCAGCCCTCGGGGGGACAGCATCTACGAGCAGTACTTC. Residues: CASSPRGDSIYEQYF.

Relative to its sample, this clonotype is medium-sized. V and J are TRBV6-1 and TRBJ1-6, with 7 bases aligning to TRBD1. Germline V lookup: CDR1 MNHNS, CDR2 SASEGT. The CDR3 sequence is 13 residues long. The trim removed 7 bases at V and 12 bases at J, leaving 9 bases unmatched. CDR3 nucleotide sequence: TGTGCCAGCAAGACAGGGACGGGGGGACCCCTCCACTTT. Encoded protein: CASKTGTGGPLHF.

The chain is built from TRBV19 and TRBJ1-1; D gene ambiguous. Germline-derived CDR1 and CDR2 are LNHDA and SQIVND (reference sequence). The CDR3 has 15 residues. V was trimmed by 3 bases and J by 4 bases, leaving 15 bases between them. For the CDR3, the DNA is TGTGCCAGTAGTATTTATCATGAGGGCGGCACTGAAGCTTTCTTT. Protein sequence: CASSIYHEGGTEAFF.

This clonotype was counted at least ten times. The rearrangement uses TRBV4-3 and TRBJ2-1, with a weak D call TRBD2 (5 bases). This CDR3 is built from 14 residues. Deletions cut 0 bases from V and 7 bases from J, with 10 bases between. Per the germline V gene, CDR1 is LGHNA and CDR2 is YSLEER. DNA of the CDR3: TGCGCCAGCAGCCAAGATACTAGGGCGAATGAGCAGTTCTTC. Amino acids: CASSQDTRANEQFF.